Following are 20 T cell receptor beta chains from one sample sequenced in a study of T cells in women clearing cervical HPV infection. Profiling relied on immunoSEQ multiplex PCR, and the TCRdb table lists in-frame clones only, not all of them. This sample contains about 41,000 clones. What was sequenced was blood buffy coat. These receptors came from a woman aged 18 to 75 with a cervical HPV16 infection that either progressed to CIN3+ or cleared (not recorded which).

Notes on this clone: The CDR3 end lies 3 residues beyond the end of the read and is filled in from the germline J gene. The chain is built from TRBV20-1 and TRBJ2-7; no clear D gene. The CDR3 contains 12 residues. The germline V gene encodes CDR1 DFQATT and CDR2 SNEGSKA (reference sequence). Trimming shortened V by 3 bases and J by 2 bases, and 8 bases separated the two germline ends. The covered CDR3 bases are TGCAGTGCTAGGGTCGACACCTACGAG. Its protein product is CSARVDTYE. The full-length CDR3 reads as CSARVDTYEQYF.

Points on this clone: Other nucleotide sequences from this sample produce the same CDR3. The DNA read from the CDR3 is TGTGCCAGCAGTTTAGACCAGGGGGGATATGGC. Translating it yields CASSLDQGGYG. The whole CDR3 reads CASSLDQGGYGYTF. This sequence joins TRBV28 and TRBJ1-2, with TRBD1 identical over 7 bases. The read is 3 residues too short to cover the CDR3 end, so that end is filled in from the germline J gene. Looked up from germline, CDR1 is MDHEN and CDR2 is SYDVKM. The CDR3 length is 14 residues. V lost 2 bases, J lost 5 bases, and 5 bases stayed unmatched.

Concerning this clone: One end of the junction is discordant with germline, which a read error may explain. The missing CDR3 end, 3 residues past where the read stops, is filled in from the germline J gene. This sequence joins TRBV7-7 and TRBJ2-3; perhaps TRBD2 as D (7 bases). Germline V CDR1 and CDR2: SSHAT, FNYEAQ (reference sequence). CDR3 length: 16 amino acids. The part of the CDR3 DNA that was read is TGTGCTAGCAGCCCGAGGGGGGGGCGGGGCACAGATACG. The encoded protein is CASSPRGGRGTDT. The CDR3 reads in full as CASSPRGGRGTDTQYF.

Of note for this clone: The read halts 3 residues ahead of the CDR3 end, with the missing end drawn from the germline J gene. This chain uses TRBV2 with TRBJ2-7; D is perhaps TRBD2 (5 bases). In germline, CDR1 is SNHLY, CDR2 FYNNEI. The ends were cut back, 11 bases at V and 3 bases at J, with 17 bases in the middle. The CDR3 is 13 amino acids. CDR3 amino acids: CASQERVSYEQYF. CDR3 bases read: TGTGCCTCCCAAGAGAGGGTTAGCTACGAG.

In the case of this clone: Read coverage stops 3 residues before the CDR3 terminus; the germline J gene supplies the remainder. J is TRBJ2-3 and V is TRBV2; 7 bases agree with TRBD1. This CDR3 has 13 residues. V shed 8 bases, J shed 0 bases, and the junction held 2 bases outside the gene matches. Germline V CDR1 and CDR2: SNHLY, FYNNEI. The CDR3: CASEGASTDTQYF. The sequenced part of the CDR3 DNA is TGTGCCAGCGAGGGGGCGAGCACAGATACG.

As for this clone: The CDR3 end falls 3 residues outside the read, so it is completed with the germline J gene. This chain uses TRBV7-9 with TRBJ1-1, with D possibly TRBD1 on 6 matching bases. V was trimmed by 4 bases and J by 0 bases, leaving 9 bases between them. The germline CDR1 and CDR2 sequences are SEHNR and FQNEAQ (reference sequence). The CDR3 totals 14 residues. CDR3 bases read: TGTGCCAGCAGCTCCGGACAGCTGAACACTGAA. This codes for CASSSGQLNTE. The full CDR3 sequence reads CASSSGQLNTEAFF.

Of note for this clone: From the germline J gene comes the end of the CDR3, since the read stops 3 residues before it. The V and J genes are TRBV5-6 and TRBJ1-1; D perhaps matches TRBD1 (5 bases). The CDR3 consists of 15 residues. Germline V CDR1 and CDR2: SGHDT, YYEEEE. V was cut by 0 bases and J by 0 bases, with 9 bases left in between. The CDR3 sequence: CASSLVAGMNTEAFF. CDR3 bases read: TGTGCCAGCAGCTTGGTGGCAGGGATGAACACTGAA.

A note on this clone: The read ends 3 residues shy of where the CDR3 ends; the end is completed using the germline J gene. This chain connects TRBV28 to TRBJ2-3, with 15 bases identical to TRBD2. V shed 5 bases and J 6 bases; nucleotides not matched to a gene: 6. The length of the CDR3 is 16 residues. The germline gives CDR1 MDHEN, CDR2 SYDVKM. CDR3 bases read: TGTGCCAGCAGTCCAGGACTAGCGGGAGGGCTGGATACG. It encodes CASSPGLAGGLDT. The complete CDR3 protein is CASSPGLAGGLDTQYF. The full variable domain, rest sourced from reference TRBV28 and TRBJ2-3, is DVKVTQSSRYLVKRTGEKVFLECVQDMDHENMFWYRQDPGLGLRLIYFSYDVKMKEKGDIPEGYSVSREKKERFSLILESASTNQTSMYLCASSPGLAGGLDTQYFGPGTRLTVL.

Concerning this clone itself: The read terminates 3 residues before the CDR3 end, so the remaining end is supplied by the germline J gene. The genes are TRBV28 and TRBJ2-5, with D perhaps TRBD1 (5 bases). Germline V gene lookup returns CDR1 MDHEN and CDR2 SYDVKM. V was clipped by 3 bases and J by 2 bases, with 10 bases between them. The CDR3 contains 14 residues. The sequenced CDR3 bases are TGTGCCAGCAGTTTGATCCAGGGACAAGAGACC. Its protein is CASSLIQGQET. The CDR3 as a whole reads CASSLIQGQETQYF.

With respect to this clone: The read ends 3 residues shy of where the CDR3 ends; the end is completed using the germline J gene. The V call is TRBV23-1, the J call TRBJ2-7; TRBD1 agrees at 8 bases. TRBV23-1 is reported as an ORF; its role is uncertain. The CDR3 is 15 residues long. The V gene end was trimmed by 1 base and the J gene end by 5 bases; junction bases not matched to a gene: 7. The CDR3 sequence: CASSQYGTGSHEQYF. The CDR3 bases that were read are TGCGCCAGCAGTCAATATGGGACAGGTAGCCACGAG.

Note on this clone: The CDR3 extends 3 residues past the end of the read, so its final part is completed from the germline J gene. V gene TRBV28 combines with J gene TRBJ2-1, with D tentatively TRBD2 (6 bases). CDR1 is MDHEN, CDR2 SYDVKM, per germline. Trimming took off 6 bases at V and 6 bases at J, with 12 bases between the two ends. CDR3 length: 13 amino acids. CDR3 sequence reads: CASRSTSLNEQFF. Partial CDR3 DNA: TGTGCCAGCAGAAGCACTAGCCTCAATGAG.

On this clone: The CDR3 extends 3 residues past the end of the read, so its final part is completed from the germline J gene. This chain joins TRBV29-1 and TRBJ1-2, with D possibly being TRBD1 (6 bases). This CDR3 is 14 amino acids long. Germline V gene data show CDR1 as SQVTM and CDR2 as ANQGSEA. Trimming took off 4 bases at V and 3 bases at J, with 15 bases between the two ends. The CDR3 bases that were read are TGCAGCGTTGTTACCGGGGGGCTGGACTATGGC. Encoded protein: CSVVTGGLDYG. The CDR3 reads in full as CSVVTGGLDYGYTF.

The covered CDR3 bases are TGTGCCAGCAGTGAAAAGAGACAGCTCAATCAGCCC. This sequence encodes CASSEKRQLNQP. The CDR3 in full is CASSEKRQLNQPQHF. This chain connects TRBV2 to TRBJ1-5, with a weak D call TRBD1 (5 bases). The DNA ends 3 residues before the CDR3 does, and the rest of the CDR3 is filled in from the germline J gene. Germline V gene lookup returns CDR1 SNHLY and CDR2 FYNNEI. The CDR3 has 15 amino acids. The V gene lost 2 bases and the J gene lost 3 bases, with 11 bases spanning the gap.

Regarding this clone: The read ends 3 residues early relative to the CDR3; the germline J gene fills the gap. V is TRBV5-6 and J is TRBJ2-1; 9 bases agree with TRBD1. CDR3 size: 13 residues. The germline gives CDR1 SGHDT, CDR2 YYEEEE. Trimming removed 3 bases from V and 6 bases from J; junction bases left unmatched: 1. The CDR3 reads CASSWDRANEQFF. CDR3 DNA, as far as it was read: TGTGCCAGCAGCTGGGACAGGGCCAATGAG.

Regarding this clone: The CDR3 end lies 3 residues beyond the end of the read and is filled in from the germline J gene. The chain joins TRBV20-1 to TRBJ1-3; no clear D. The CDR3 totals 16 residues. Deletions cut 3 bases from V and 0 bases from J, with 15 bases between. Germline CDR1 is DFQATT and CDR2 is SNEGSKA (reference sequence). CDR3 amino acids: CSARESSGNSGNTIYF. CDR3 DNA, as far as it was read: TGCAGTGCTAGGGAGAGTTCAGGAAACTCTGGAAACACC.

Remarks on this clone: The read is 3 residues too short to cover the CDR3 end, so that end is filled in from the germline J gene. The rearrangement links TRBV6-2 or TRBV6-3 to TRBJ1-3; D is uncertain. The germline gives CDR1 MNHEY, CDR2 SVGEGT. The CDR3 has 15 amino acids. Trimming left V 7 bases short and J 2 bases short, with 15 bases between. CDR3 bases read: TGTGCCAGCACTTCCATGCCGGGGACTGGAAACACC. Encoded protein: CASTSMPGTGNT. The CDR3 as a whole reads CASTSMPGTGNTIYF.

Comments on this clone: The CDR3 is cut off 3 residues early in the read; its end comes from the germline J gene. The J gene is TRBJ1-4, the V gene TRBV6-1; D remains unclear. Germline V CDR1 and CDR2: MNHNS, SASEGT. The CDR3 is 14 residues long. V was cut by 2 bases and J by 4 bases, with 8 bases left in between. The DNA read from the CDR3 is TGTGCCAGCAGTGAACGCGGCAGTAATGAAAAA. This gives the protein CASSERGSNEK. The whole CDR3 reads CASSERGSNEKLFF.

On this clone: The read terminates 3 residues before the CDR3 end, so the remaining end is supplied by the germline J gene. The chain uses TRBV2 and TRBJ1-6; 9 nucleotides line up with TRBD1. CDR3 size: 13 residues. CDR1 and CDR2 (germline): SNHLY, FYNNEI. J was trimmed by 10 bases and V by 7 bases; bases with no gene match: 5. Incomplete CDR3 DNA: TGTGCCAGCAACAGGGGGCTTGAGTCACCC. This sequence encodes CASNRGLESP. The full CDR3 protein is CASNRGLESPLHF. The full variable domain, in which reference TRBV2 and TRBJ1-6 provide the parts outside the CDR3, is EPEVTQTPSHQVTQMGQEVILRCVPISNHLYFYWYRQILGQKVEFLVSFYNNEISEKSEIFDDQFSVERPDGSNFTLKIRSTKLEDSAMYFCASNRGLESPLHFGNGTRLTVT.

In regard to this clone: The CDR3 is cut off 3 residues early in the read; its end comes from the germline J gene. The chain joins TRBV7-9 to TRBJ2-3; D gene unclear. Trimming took off 1 base at V and 4 bases at J, with 9 bases between the two ends. The CDR3 runs 14 residues. Looked up from germline, CDR1 is SEHNR and CDR2 is FQNEAQ (reference sequence). The CDR3 protein is CASSLDRSADTQYF. The sequenced CDR3 bases are TGTGCCAGCAGCTTAGATCGGTCGGCAGATACG.

Comment on this clone: The read terminates 3 residues before the CDR3 end, so the remaining end is supplied by the germline J gene. This rearrangement joins TRBV20-1 to TRBJ2-1, with 8 bases identical to TRBD2. This CDR3 is built from 14 residues. The J segment lost 8 bases and the V segment lost 5 bases, leaving 11 bases of the junction unmatched. The germline V gene encodes CDR1 DFQATT and CDR2 SNEGSKA (reference sequence). CDR3 region: CSASGERESDEQFF. The DNA read from the CDR3 is TGCAGTGCTTCTGGGGAGCGGGAGTCGGATGAG.